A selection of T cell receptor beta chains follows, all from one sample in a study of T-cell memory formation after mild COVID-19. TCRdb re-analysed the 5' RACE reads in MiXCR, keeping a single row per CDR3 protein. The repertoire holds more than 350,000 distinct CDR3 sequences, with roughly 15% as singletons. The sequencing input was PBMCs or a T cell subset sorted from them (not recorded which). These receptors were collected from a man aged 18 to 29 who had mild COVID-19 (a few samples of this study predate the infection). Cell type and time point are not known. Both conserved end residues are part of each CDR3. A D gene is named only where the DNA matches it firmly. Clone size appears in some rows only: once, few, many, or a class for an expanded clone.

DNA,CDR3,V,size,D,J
TGTGCCAGCAGCCAGGAGGGTGGGTCCGGCTACGAGCAGTACTTC,CASSQEGGSGYEQYF,TRBV3-1,few,-,TRBJ2-7
TGTGCCACCAATAATAAGAATTCTCATTTCTATGGCTACACCTTC,CATNNKNSHFYGYTF,TRBV6-2/TRBV6-3,-,-,TRBJ1-2
TGTGCCAGCTTGAGTCTCCGGGGGGGGGAGACCCAGTACTTC,CASLSLRGGETQYF,TRBV6-6,-,TRBD2,TRBJ2-5
TGTGCCAGCAGCACACGGGACACCAGGGCATCGAACACCGGGGAGCTGTTTTTT,CASSTRDTRASNTGELFF,TRBV7-9,-,-,TRBJ2-2
TGTGCCAGCAGATCAGAACCGGGACTAGCTTACGAGCAGTACTTC,CASRSEPGLAYEQYF,TRBV7-6,few,TRBD2,TRBJ2-7
TGCGCCAGCAGCCAAGGCCTTTTCTCTGGGGCCAACGTCCTGACTTTC,CASSQGLFSGANVLTF,TRBV4-3,-,-,TRBJ2-6
TGCGCCAGCAGCTTGGAAACTAGCGGGGTGAACGGGGAGCTGTTTTTT,CASSLETSGVNGELFF,TRBV5-1,-,TRBD2,TRBJ2-2
TGTGCCAGCAGCCCAGGTCGGGGGTCCGGGGAGCTGTTTTTT,CASSPGRGSGELFF,TRBV9,-,-,TRBJ2-2
TGCAGCGTTGATGAGACGACGGAGACCCAGTACTTC,CSVDETTETQYF,TRBV29-1,-,-,TRBJ2-5
TGTGCCACCAGCAGAGAGGGCGAAGAGACCCAGTACTTC,CATSREGEETQYF,TRBV15,few,-,TRBJ2-5
TGTGCCAGCAGCCTAAAACTGGGACTAGCGGGTTTGGATACGCAGTATTTT,CASSLKLGLAGLDTQYF,TRBV13,-,TRBD2,TRBJ2-3
TGTGCCAGCCACCGGGACCAATACACAGATACGCAGTATTTT,CASHRDQYTDTQYF,TRBV7-9,many,-,TRBJ2-3
TGTGCCAGCGGTTATAAGGGTCTAGATACGCAGTATTTT,CASGYKGLDTQYF,TRBV27,few,-,TRBJ2-3
TGCAGTGCTAGCAGGGAGACTGGTGGCTACACCTTC,CSASRETGGYTF,TRBV20-1,few,-,TRBJ1-2
TGTGCCAGCAGCTCATGGACAGGGGGCGGCACAGATACGCAGTATTTT,CASSSWTGGGTDTQYF,TRBV11-2,-,TRBD1,TRBJ2-3
TGCAGTGCTAGTAGCCAGCCTGAAGCTTTCTTT,CSASSQPEAFF,TRBV20-1,few,-,TRBJ1-1
TGTGCCAGCAGCCCCCCAAGACAGTCTGGGGCCAACGTCCTGACTTTC,CASSPPRQSGANVLTF,TRBV6-2/TRBV6-3,-,-,TRBJ2-6
TGCAGTGCTGAGGGGCGTGAGCAGTTCTTC,CSAEGREQFF,TRBV20-1,few,-,TRBJ2-1
TGTGCCAGCAGCTTTTGGACAGGGGGCAATGAGCAGTTCTTC,CASSFWTGGNEQFF,TRBV7-6,-,TRBD1,TRBJ2-1
TGTGCCAGCAGCTTATCACTAGAACAGGAGCAGTTCTTC,CASSLSLEQEQFF,TRBV7-3,few,-,TRBJ2-1
TGTGCCAGCAGCCTTATTCGGGGGGGCGCCGACACAGATACGCAGTATTTT,CASSLIRGGADTDTQYF,TRBV7-2,once,TRBD2,TRBJ2-3
TGTGCCAGCAGCTTAGATCCAAGCGGGGGGGCCGTCGAGCAGTTCTTC,CASSLDPSGGAVEQFF,TRBV11-2,-,TRBD2,TRBJ2-1
TGTGCCAGCAGCTTAGGACAGGGGGACTACAATGAGCAGTTCTTC,CASSLGQGDYNEQFF,TRBV7-2,many,TRBD1,TRBJ2-1
TGTGCCAGCAGCCCACGCGGGACAGGGCATCGTGAGCAGTTCTTC,CASSPRGTGHREQFF,TRBV6-5,many,TRBD1,TRBJ2-1
TGTGCCAGCAGCTCCTCAGGGAGTGAAAAACTGTTTTTT,CASSSSGSEKLFF,TRBV7-9,-,-,TRBJ1-4
TGTGCCAGCAGCCGGCGGGACTATGGCTACACCTTC,CASSRRDYGYTF,TRBV7-9,-,-,TRBJ1-2
TGTGCCAGCAGCGCGACTAGCGGAACAGATACGCAGTATTTT,CASSATSGTDTQYF,TRBV9,few,TRBD2,TRBJ2-3
TGTGCCAGCAGCTTAGGTTGGGGGGTCAATGAGCAGTTCTTC,CASSLGWGVNEQFF,TRBV7-2,-,-,TRBJ2-1
TGTGCCAGCAGCTTAGGACGGCAGGGTGTTTCACCCCTCCACTTT,CASSLGRQGVSPLHF,TRBV7-8,few,-,TRBJ1-6
TGTGCCAGCAGCTTAGGCCTGGGGGAGACCCAGTACTTC,CASSLGLGETQYF,TRBV7-3,many,-,TRBJ2-5
TGTGCCAGCAGCTTGAGGGACACGCCCCTCTATGGCTACACCTTC,CASSLRDTPLYGYTF,TRBV7-6,few,-,TRBJ1-2
TGTGCCAGTCTACAGGAGCCGAACACTGAAGCTTTCTTT,CASLQEPNTEAFF,TRBV6-2/TRBV6-3,many,-,TRBJ1-1
TGTGCCAGCAGCTCATTCCAGGGCGGCTATGGCTACACCTTC,CASSSFQGGYGYTF,TRBV7-2,-,-,TRBJ1-2
TGTGCCAGCAGGGACGGCTACCAAGAGACCCAGTACTTC,CASRDGYQETQYF,TRBV2,-,-,TRBJ2-5
TGTGCCAGCAGCCCTCGTTGGGGACAGCAAGAGACCCAGTACTTC,CASSPRWGQQETQYF,TRBV7-2,few,TRBD1,TRBJ2-5
TGCGCCAGCAGCTTGCAGGGGAAGAGCTCCTACGAGCAGTACTTC,CASSLQGKSSYEQYF,TRBV5-1,few,-,TRBJ2-7
TGTGCCAGCAGTGAAACGGGGGGGCCCACAGATACGCAGTATTTT,CASSETGGPTDTQYF,TRBV6-4,-,TRBD2,TRBJ2-3
TGCAGTGCTGGAACAGGGGTAATCGAAAAACTGTTTTTT,CSAGTGVIEKLFF,TRBV20-1,-,TRBD1,TRBJ1-4
TGTGCCAGCAGCCAAGCTTCAGAATTACCCCTCCACTTT,CASSQASELPLHF,TRBV14,few,-,TRBJ1-6
TGCGCCAGCAGCCAAGATCCCCCAGGGGGTCAGGATTCACCCCTCCACTTT,CASSQDPPGGQDSPLHF,TRBV4-3,-,TRBD1,TRBJ1-6
TGTGCCATCAGTGATAAGCGGGGGGTTCTCGAGCAGTTCTTC,CAISDKRGVLEQFF,TRBV10-3,-,TRBD2,TRBJ2-1